This is a list of T cell receptor beta chains from one sample in a study of CD8 T cells in ankylosing spondylitis. TCRdb reprocessed the 5' RACE reads with MiXCR, giving one entry per CDR3 protein. The repertoire holds 150,000 to 200,000 distinct CDR3 sequences, with around a tenth as singletons. The sequenced sample was blood, either unsorted or a sorted T cell fraction (not recorded which). The source is a male donor with ankylosing spondylitis or in good health (not recorded which). Both conserved end residues are part of each CDR3. Each record gives: J gene, D gene, V gene, clone size, CDR3 protein, CDR3 DNA. The D gene is left open where the match is weak. Clone size is given for some rows only: seen once, a few or many times, or a class if the clone is expanded.

J gene: TRBJ1-2
D gene: TRBD1
V gene: TRBV27
clone size: many
CDR3 protein: CASRGTGGGYGYTF
CDR3 DNA: TGTGCCAGCAGGGGGACAGGGGGCGGCTATGGCTACACCTTC

J gene: TRBJ2-1
D gene: -
V gene: TRBV7-2
clone size: -
CDR3 protein: CASSLDGRSSSIEQFF
CDR3 DNA: TGTGCCAGCAGCTTAGACGGTAGAAGCTCGTCTATTGAGCAGTTCTTC

J gene: TRBJ2-3
D gene: -
V gene: TRBV5-1
clone size: many
CDR3 protein: CASSLGPGSTDTQYF
CDR3 DNA: TGCGCCAGCAGCTTGGGTCCAGGGAGCACAGATACGCAGTATTTT

J gene: TRBJ2-3
D gene: TRBD1
V gene: TRBV5-1
clone size: few
CDR3 protein: CASSRDGTGGDTQYF
CDR3 DNA: TGCGCCAGCAGCCGGGACGGGACAGGTGGAGATACGCAGTATTTT

J gene: TRBJ2-2
D gene: TRBD2
V gene: TRBV7-6
clone size: few
CDR3 protein: CASSSGLAGGNTGELFF
CDR3 DNA: TGTGCCAGCAGCTCGGGACTAGCGGGAGGTAACACCGGGGAGCTGTTTTTT

J gene: TRBJ2-1
D gene: TRBD2
V gene: TRBV20-1
clone size: few
CDR3 protein: CSVLAGLGEQFF
CDR3 DNA: TGCAGTGTTTTAGCGGGATTGGGTGAGCAGTTCTTC

J gene: TRBJ1-6
D gene: -
V gene: TRBV6-5
clone size: many
CDR3 protein: CASSYSAGLSSYNSPLHF
CDR3 DNA: TGTGCCAGCAGTTACTCCGCAGGGCTAAGCTCCTATAATTCACCCCTCCACTTT

J gene: TRBJ2-5
D gene: -
V gene: TRBV5-1
clone size: -
CDR3 protein: CASSLAGERGETQYF
CDR3 DNA: TGCGCCAGCAGCTTGGCAGGGGAACGGGGGGAGACCCAGTACTTC

J gene: TRBJ2-3
D gene: TRBD2
V gene: TRBV20-1
clone size: many
CDR3 protein: CSARGAGDVSSTDTQYF
CDR3 DNA: TGCAGTGCTAGGGGAGCGGGGGACGTTTCTAGCACAGATACGCAGTATTTT

J gene: TRBJ2-7
D gene: -
V gene: TRBV5-5
clone size: many
CDR3 protein: CASSLAGTEAYEQYF
CDR3 DNA: TGTGCCAGCAGCTTGGCTGGGACCGAAGCCTACGAGCAGTACTTC

J gene: TRBJ2-3
D gene: -
V gene: TRBV7-8
clone size: many
CDR3 protein: CASSFRSSTDTQYF
CDR3 DNA: TGTGCCAGCAGCTTCAGATCTAGCACAGATACGCAGTATTTT

J gene: TRBJ1-5
D gene: -
V gene: TRBV25-1
clone size: few
CDR3 protein: CASSEGTIGQAGQPQHF
CDR3 DNA: TGTGCCAGCAGTGAAGGGACAATCGGGCAGGCGGGTCAGCCCCAGCATTTT

J gene: TRBJ2-1
D gene: -
V gene: TRBV18
clone size: many
CDR3 protein: CASSEVGADNEQFF
CDR3 DNA: TGTGCCAGCTCAGAAGTAGGGGCGGACAATGAGCAGTTCTTC

J gene: TRBJ1-5
D gene: -
V gene: TRBV5-1
clone size: many
CDR3 protein: CASSPGGTNQPQHF
CDR3 DNA: TGCGCCAGCAGCCCCGGGGGGACTAATCAGCCCCAGCATTTT

J gene: TRBJ1-1
D gene: -
V gene: TRBV20-1
clone size: many
CDR3 protein: CSARENTEAFF
CDR3 DNA: TGCAGTGCTAGGGAGAACACTGAAGCTTTCTTT